The clone carrying this T cell receptor (beta chain) came up many times. Its antigen is not identified. The data were taken from a study of metastatic and nonmetastatic thyroid tumors. Overall study context: Repertoire comparisons spanned blood and tumor or nodule tissue from malignant and benign thyroid patients.

The CDR3 runs 17 residues. The J segment lost 0 bases and the V segment lost 2 bases, leaving 4 bases of the junction unmatched. The V gene's germline CDR1 is SGHTA and CDR2 FQGNSA. Study findings and constraints: Reportedly, malignant thyroid tumors had significantly higher TCR beta diversity than benign nodules, in blood and tumor.

There were no patients who had received any treatment before thyroid surgery. TCRdb recomputed clones from the PCR reads via MiXCR. This sample has some 55,000 clones, with 25% to 35% found just once. The TCR was taken from a female donor with papillary thyroid cancer or a benign thyroid nodule (not recorded which). Some clones in this sample may be carry-over from other donors' samples. The specimen was blood. The genes are TRBV7-2 and TRBJ2-6; the match to TRBD2 covers 7 bases. CDR3 amino acids: CASSLLAVFSGANVLTF. Written as DNA, the CDR3 is TGTGCCAGCAGCTTACTAGCGGTGTTCTCTGGGGCCAACGTCCTGACTTTC.